The present T cell receptor (beta chain) was sequenced within a study of control samples from healthy donors and cancer patients. This clone was seen only once. Germline-derived CDR1 and CDR2 are SGDLS and YYNGEE. This CDR3 region has 14 residues. V lost 3 bases, J lost 7 bases, and 16 bases lay in between. Clones were read by immunoSEQ multiplex PCR, and TCRdb kept only the in-frame ones, dropping some. This table has some 74,000 clones, nearly 90% appearing once. The rearrangement joins TRBV9 to TRBJ1-2; D not resolved. The sample was blood. The sequence was obtained from a woman aged 50 to 60 in good health. CDR3 sequence reads: CASSAGESARGYTF. The CDR3 nucleotides are TGTGCCAGCAGCGCCGGCGAGTCTGCCCGTGGCTACACCTTC. The full variable domain, completed using reference TRBV9 and TRBJ1-2, is DSGVTQTPKHLITATGQRVTLRCSPRSGDLSVYWYQQSLDQGLQFLIQYYNGEERAKGNILERFSAQQFPDLHSELNLSSLELGDSALYFCASSAGESARGYTFGSGTRLTVV.